A selection of T cell receptor beta chains follows, all from one sample in a study of blood T cell repertoires in COVID-19. Generated by immunoSEQ multiplex PCR, the TCRdb table keeps only in-frame clones and is missing some. The sample contains tens of thousands of clones, 80% to 90% of which appear only once. Sequencing used peripheral blood. The receptors were sampled from a man aged 45-65 years with acute or convalescent COVID-19. Each CDR3 is given with its conserved first and last residue. The D gene is left open where the match is weak. The size entry is marked missing in some rows and otherwise reads once, few, many or a size class.

>TRBV10-3|once|TRBJ1-2|NA
TGTGCCATCAGTCAAAACAGGGCTAACTATGGCTACACCTTC
CAISQNRANYGYTF
>TRBV11-2|NA|TRBJ2-4|TRBD1
TGTGCCAGCAGCTACGGGACAGGGGGCGTCGGGTACTTC
CASSYGTGGVGYF
>TRBV3-1/TRBV3-2|NA|TRBJ2-1|NA
TGTGCCAGCAGCCGAGGAACCGGCGGGGACAATGAGCAGTTCTTC
CASSRGTGGDNEQFF
>TRBV3-1/TRBV3-2|NA|TRBJ2-7|NA
TGTGCCAGCAGCCGCACCGAAGAGGCCCGGGGGGAGCAGTACTTC
CASSRTEEARGEQYF
>TRBV6-5|NA|TRBJ1-1|NA
TGTGCCAGCAGTTACAGTGGGGGCGGAACTGAAGCTTTCTTT
CASSYSGGGTEAFF
>TRBV18|NA|TRBJ2-7|TRBD2
TGTGCCAGCTCACCACAGGGAGTAGCGGGAACGTACGAGCAGTACTTC
CASSPQGVAGTYEQYF
>TRBV18|NA|TRBJ2-1|NA
TGTGCCAGCTCACCTCTACAGGGTTTACACAATGAGCAGTTCTTC
CASSPLQGLHNEQFF
>TRBV5-1|NA|TRBJ2-1|TRBD2
TGCGCCAGCAGCTTTTCCGGGACTAGCGGAGTCAATGAGCAGTTCTTC
CASSFSGTSGVNEQFF
>TRBV4-2|NA|TRBJ2-1|NA
TGTGCCAGCAGCTCTCTGGCGGACTCCTACAATGAGCAGTTCTTC
CASSSLADSYNEQFF
>TRBV28|NA|TRBJ1-4|NA
TGTGCCAGCAGGCCAGGAGGGGAGCGTGAAAAACTGTTTTTT
CASRPGGEREKLFF
>TRBV5-1|NA|TRBJ2-5|TRBD2
TGCGCCAGCAGCTTGGGTAGGACTAGCGGGTACCAAGAGACCCAGTACTTC
CASSLGRTSGYQETQYF